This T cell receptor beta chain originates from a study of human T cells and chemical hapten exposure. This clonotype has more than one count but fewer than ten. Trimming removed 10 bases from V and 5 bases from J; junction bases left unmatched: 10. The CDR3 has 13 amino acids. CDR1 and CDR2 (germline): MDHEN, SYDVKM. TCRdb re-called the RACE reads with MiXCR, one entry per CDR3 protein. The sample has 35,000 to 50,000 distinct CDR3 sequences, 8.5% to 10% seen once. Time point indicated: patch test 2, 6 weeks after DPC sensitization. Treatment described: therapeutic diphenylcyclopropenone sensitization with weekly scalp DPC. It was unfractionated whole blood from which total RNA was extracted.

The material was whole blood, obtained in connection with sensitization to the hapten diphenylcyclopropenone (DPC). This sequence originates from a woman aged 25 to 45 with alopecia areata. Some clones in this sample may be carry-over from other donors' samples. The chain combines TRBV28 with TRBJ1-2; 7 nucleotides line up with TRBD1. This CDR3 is CATGTGEVYGYTF. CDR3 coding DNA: TGTGCCACCGGAACAGGGGAGGTTTATGGCTACACCTTC.